These 14 T cell receptor beta chains came from one sample sequenced in a study of post-analysis software for immune sequencing data. Sequencing libraries made from TCR beta cDNA carried unique molecular identifiers. TCRdb reprocessed the PCR reads with MiXCR, giving one entry per CDR3 protein. The data hold 160,000 or so distinct CDR3 sequences, with roughly 34% observed a single time. Sequences were derived from blood, sampled after autologous hematopoietic stem cell transplantation. The receptors shown here come from a girl between 5 and 17 years old with multiple sclerosis.

This clonotype was seen at least ten times. This chain joins TRBV7-8 and TRBJ2-1; 7 bases match TRBD1. With V trimmed by 2 bases and J by 9 bases, 4 bases remained unmatched. Per germline, CDR1 SGHVS and CDR2 FQNEAQ. CDR3 length equals 13 residues. In DNA form, the CDR3 reads TGTGCCAGCAGCTTAAGGGGGCATGGTGAGCAGTTCTTC. Amino acid sequence: CASSLRGHGEQFF.

This clonotype was counted only a few times. The rearrangement uses TRBV12-3 or TRBV12-4 and TRBJ1-2; tentative D call: TRBD1 (5 bases). V was pared by 2 bases and J by 7 bases, with 14 bases between. The CDR3 extends over 14 amino acids. In nucleotides, the CDR3 is TGTGCCAGCAGTTTATCTGGGGTCCAGGGTGGCTACACCTTC. Translating gives CASSLSGVQGGYTF.

The J gene is TRBJ2-7, the V gene TRBV4-1; no definite D call. Trimming left V 1 base short and J 6 bases short, with 10 bases between. CDR3 length: 13 amino acids. Germline V lookup: CDR1 MGHRA, CDR2 YSYEKL. The CDR3 bases are TGCGCCAGCAGCCAAGTCCCGGAAGGCGAGCAGTACTTC. Protein: CASSQVPEGEQYF.

The chain links TRBV10-2 to TRBJ1-2; possible D gene TRBD1, 6 bases. This CDR3 region has 16 residues. V shed 2 bases and J shed 4 bases, with 17 bases lying between them. CDR1 is WSHSY and CDR2 is SAAADI in the germline V gene. CDR3 in DNA: TGCGCCAGCAGTGAGCTTCTCGGACAGAGCCTCTATGGCTACACCTTC. Translation: CASSELLGQSLYGYTF.

The V call is TRBV11-3, the J call TRBJ2-5; 8 bases are a match to TRBD1. CDR1 is SGHNT, CDR2 YENEEA, per germline. CDR3 size: 15 residues. Unmatched junction bases numbered 10, after V lost 5 bases and J lost 5 bases. Here the CDR3 DNA reads TGTGCCAGCAGCCCCGGACAGGGAGTATCCGAGACCCAGTACTTC. Its protein product is CASSPGQGVSETQYF.

This clonotype was found many times. The chain employs TRBV20-1 and TRBJ2-4; D may be TRBD1 (5 bases). In germline, CDR1 is DFQATT, CDR2 SNEGSKA (reference sequence). Trimming shortened V by 1 base and J by 1 base, and 11 bases separated the two germline ends. The CDR3 is made up of 15 amino acids. DNA of the CDR3: TGCAGTGCTAGAGTGTTCGCAGGGGCCAAAAACATTCAGTACTTC. It specifies CSARVFAGAKNIQYF.

The V and J genes are TRBV13 and TRBJ2-5; possibly TRBD1 for D (5 bases). Germline V gives CDR1 PRHDT, CDR2 FYEKMQ (reference sequence). The CDR3 runs to 14 residues. The V end was cut by 5 bases, the J end by 3 bases, with 13 bases between. The CDR3, as DNA: TGTGCCAGCAGCCCTTCGACAGTCAAAGAGACCCAGTACTTC. It codes for CASSPSTVKETQYF.

This clonotype was detected a few times. V usage is TRBV30 and J usage is TRBJ2-7; D unclear. The CDR3 has 12 residues. Germline V lookup: CDR1 GTSNPN, CDR2 SVGIG (reference sequence). With 0 bases removed from V and 3 bases from J, the gap between germline ends came to 6 bases. The CDR3 is CAWSVVGYEQYF. As DNA, the CDR3 is TGTGCCTGGAGTGTAGTGGGCTACGAGCAGTACTTC.

V is TRBV6-2 or TRBV6-3 and J is TRBJ2-4; D is uncertain. V was cut by 8 bases and J by 6 bases, with 14 bases left in between. CDR1 and CDR2 from the germline V gene are MNHEY and SVGEGT. The CDR3 contains 13 residues. CDR3 region: CASRSVPLNIQYF. In DNA form, the CDR3 reads TGTGCCAGCCGTTCCGTCCCACTAAACATTCAGTACTTC.

In the case of this clonotype: This may arise from a read error, as a much more abundant clone is one base away. The rearrangement links TRBV29-1 to TRBJ2-7; 7 bases align to TRBD2. CDR3 length: 13 amino acids. The V gene end was trimmed by 4 bases and the J gene end by 0 bases; junction bases not matched to a gene: 3. CDR1 and CDR2 (germline): SQVTM, ANQGSEA. CDR3 coding DNA: TGCAGCGTTGCGGGGGGTATCTCCTACGAGCAGTACTTC. Its translation: CSVAGGISYEQYF.

This clonotype was picked up a small number of times. The chain is built from TRBV4-3 and TRBJ2-7; no clear D gene. This CDR3 is built from 15 residues. Germline lookup yields CDR1 LGHNA and CDR2 YSLEER. Between the trimmed V and J ends, which lost 1 base and 0 bases, there was a span of 10 bases. CDR3 nucleotides: TGCGCCAGCAGCCAAGGTCCAGCGAGCTCCTACGAGCAGTACTTC. It specifies CASSQGPASSYEQYF.

A few counts support this clonotype. V gene TRBV20-1 combines with J gene TRBJ2-3; 11 bases map to TRBD2. Germline trimming cut 6 bases from V and 6 bases from J; bases unmatched to any gene: 8. The germline V gene has CDR1 DFQATT and CDR2 SNEGSKA (reference sequence). This CDR3 comprises 14 residues. CDR3 DNA: TGCAGTGCCCTGGGACTAGCGGCAGTGGATACGCAGTATTTT. This translates into CSALGLAAVDTQYF.

The V call is TRBV7-2, the J call TRBJ2-7; D not resolved. Germline CDR1 SGHTA, CDR2 FQGNSA. V lost 3 bases to trimming and J lost 5 bases, with 14 bases between them. This CDR3 has 14 residues. CDR3 loop: CASSFLGSHDEQYF. CDR3 sequence (DNA): TGTGCCAGCAGCTTCCTAGGCAGCCATGACGAGCAGTACTTC.

V usage is TRBV5-1 and J usage is TRBJ2-7, with 7 positions matching TRBD1. The J call may be faulty, since TRBJ2-5 better matches the DNA end. Germline assignment: CDR1 SGHRS and CDR2 YFSETQ. The CDR3 consists of 14 residues. The CDR3 sequence: CASSLKGQQETQYF. The CDR3 nucleotides are TGCGCCAGCAGCTTGAAGGGACAGCAAGAGACCCAGTACTTC.